This T cell receptor beta chain was sequenced in a study of T cells after yellow fever vaccination. This clonotype appeared a few times. TCRdb recomputed calls from the 5' RACE reads with MiXCR, one row per CDR3 protein. The profile covers a few hundred thousand distinct CDR3 sequences, with roughly 20% appearing a single time and roughly a sixth taken by the ten largest. Germline assignment: CDR1 SGDLS and CDR2 YYNGEE. The CDR3 has 15 residues. The ends lost 2 bases at V and 6 bases at J; junction bases unmatched: 6. The source was PBMCs, collected before the yellow fever booster vaccination. This receptor was obtained from a man younger than 35 who received the YFV17D yellow fever vaccine. The rearrangement joins TRBV9 to TRBJ2-3, with 10 positions matching TRBD2. CDR3 protein: CASSVERGGGDTQYF. The CDR3 coding sequence is TGTGCCAGCAGCGTCGAGCGGGGGGGCGGGGATACGCAGTATTTT.